This T cell receptor (beta chain) was identified in a study of ipilimumab plus nivolumab after autologous stem cell transplantation. Measured with immunoSEQ multiplex PCR; TCRdb has only the in-frame clones, and not every one. The sample includes around 16,000 clones, roughly 77% seen only once; the top ten take approximately 20%. The germline V gene has CDR1 SGHTA and CDR2 FQGTGA. The CDR3 has 14 amino acids. Trimming cost V 0 bases and J 7 bases, with 9 bases left between them. The genes are TRBV7-3 and TRBJ1-4; D remains ambiguous. Specimen: PBMCs, collected in a trial of ipilimumab plus nivolumab as post-transplant consolidation. The clonotype was recovered from a male donor with diffuse large B-cell lymphoma. CDR3 sequence reads: CASSLTNHGEKLFF. The CDR3 nucleotides are TGTGCCAGCAGCTTAACGAATCACGGTGAAAAACTGTTTTTT.